This T cell receptor beta chain was found in a study of blood T cell repertoires in COVID-19. Study in general: Sample material is recorded as cDNA or gDNA derived from T cells, B-cell-depleted T cells, or PBMCs.

In the authors' methods: Using reference gene primer amplification, nucleated cell counts were estimated. Assay: immunoSEQ multiplex PCR; the TCRdb copy retains only in-frame clones and omits some. The DNA gave D and trimming, while V, J and clone size come from that table. The sample contains 150,000 to 200,000 clones, around nine tenths of which appear only once. CDR3 length: 15 amino acids. CDR1 and CDR2 from the germline V gene are SGHNT and YYREEE (reference sequence). The V and J ends lost 2 bases and 5 bases, in that order; junction bases with no gene match: 4. The genes are TRBV5-4 and TRBJ1-4, with 9 bases aligning to TRBD1. The sample was peripheral blood. The receptor was derived from a man in his 70s with acute or convalescent COVID-19. The chain's CDR3 is CASSLQGASNEKLFF. DNA for the CDR3: TGTGCCAGCAGCTTACAGGGGGCGTCGAATGAAAAACTGTTTTTT.